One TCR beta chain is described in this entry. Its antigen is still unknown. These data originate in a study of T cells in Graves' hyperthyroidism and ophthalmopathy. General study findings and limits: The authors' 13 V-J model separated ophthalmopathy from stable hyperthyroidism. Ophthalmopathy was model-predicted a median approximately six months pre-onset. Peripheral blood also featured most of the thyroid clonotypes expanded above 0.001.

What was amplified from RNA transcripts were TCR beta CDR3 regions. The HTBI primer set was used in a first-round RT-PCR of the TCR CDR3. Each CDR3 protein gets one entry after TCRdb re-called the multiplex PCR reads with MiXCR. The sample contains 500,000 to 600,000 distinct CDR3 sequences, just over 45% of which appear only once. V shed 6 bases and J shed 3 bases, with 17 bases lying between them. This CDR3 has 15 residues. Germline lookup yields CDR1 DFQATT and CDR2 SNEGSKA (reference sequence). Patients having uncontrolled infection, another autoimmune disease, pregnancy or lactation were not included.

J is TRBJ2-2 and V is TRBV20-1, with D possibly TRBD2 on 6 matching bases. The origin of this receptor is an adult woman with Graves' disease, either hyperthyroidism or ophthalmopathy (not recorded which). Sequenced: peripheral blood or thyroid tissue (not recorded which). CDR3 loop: CSASWGAGYTGELFF. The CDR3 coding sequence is TGCAGTGCCAGCTGGGGAGCGGGTTACACCGGGGAGCTGTTTTTT.